The clone carrying this TCR beta chain was detected only a few times. Seattle enrolled patients during active infection and tracked them longitudinally. This CDR3 spans 16 amino acids. Per germline, CDR1 SGHTA and CDR2 FQGTGA. V lost 4 bases to trimming and J lost 9 bases; unmatched junction nucleotides: 10. Profiling relied on immunoSEQ multiplex PCR, and the TCRdb table lists in-frame clones only, not all of them. The table has approximately 75,000 clones, 80% to 90% seen once. The entry originates in a study of blood T cell repertoires in COVID-19. Overall study: Sources were T cells, B-cell-depleted T cells, or PBMCs; the material itself was cDNA or gDNA.

The TCR comes from an elderly man with COVID-19, enrolled during active disease. The sequencing sample was made of peripheral blood. The chain joins TRBV7-3 to TRBJ1-6, with TRBD1 matching 9 bases. The CDR3 reads CASSSGTGMSGSPLHF. CDR3 DNA: TGTGCCAGCAGCTCCGGGACAGGGATGTCCGGTTCACCCCTCCACTTT. Full variable domain (outside the CDR3, taken from reference TRBV7-3 and TRBJ1-6): GAGVSQTPSNKVTEKGKYVELRCDPISGHTALYWYRQSLGQGPEFLIYFQGTGAADDSGLPNDRFFAVRPEGSVSTLKIQRTERGDSAVYLCASSSGTGMSGSPLHFGNGTRLTVT.